What follows is one T cell receptor (beta chain) and its context. What it binds is unknown. The sample comes from a study of T cells in Graves' hyperthyroidism and ophthalmopathy. Investigators excluded patients with uncontrolled infection, other autoimmune disease, pregnancy or lactation. Clinical symptoms, serum thyroxine and TRAb, thyroid ultrasound and orbital computed tomography were used for the diagnoses. The source material, RNA transcripts, was used to amplify TCR beta CDR3 regions. TCR CDR3 regions were first amplified by RT-PCR with HTBI primers. TCRdb processed the multiplex PCR reads anew with MiXCR; each CDR3 protein has one entry. The sample holds roughly 400,000 distinct CDR3 sequences, about an eighth seen once. Study-level results: A 13 V-J signature model discriminated ophthalmopathy versus stable hyperthyroidism.

Per the germline V gene, CDR1 is LNHDA and CDR2 is SQIVND (reference sequence). V lost 2 bases to trimming and J lost 2 bases; unmatched junction nucleotides: 3. The CDR3 loop spans 16 amino acids. This TCR derives from a man aged 50-59 years with Graves' ophthalmopathy. The sequencing input was blood. The chain carries TRBV19 and TRBJ2-1; 10 nucleotides agree with TRBD1. The CDR3, as DNA: TGTGCCAGTAGTATAACCGGGACAGGGGCCTACAATGAGCAGTTCTTC. Amino acid sequence: CASSITGTGAYNEQFF.